The 15 T cell receptor beta chains reported below all come from one sample, sequenced in a study of blood T cell repertoires in COVID-19. The repertoire was sequenced with immunoSEQ multiplex PCR; TCRdb's copy has only in-frame clones and lacks some. This sample has around 200,000 clones; around 82% occur once, and the top ten carry roughly 9.8%. The source material was peripheral blood. The receptor source for this set is a woman of 80 years or more with acute or convalescent COVID-19.

This clone was recorded only once. J is TRBJ2-1 and V is TRBV20-1; D ambiguous. The CDR3 is 11 residues long. In germline, CDR1 is DFQATT, CDR2 SNEGSKA (reference sequence). The V end was cut by 1 base, the J end by 7 bases, with 5 bases between. The CDR3 nucleotides are TGCAGTGCTAGAGGTCGGAATGAGCAGTTCTTC. It encodes CSARGRNEQFF.

This clone is a singleton in its sample. The J gene is TRBJ1-2, the V gene TRBV4-1; weak D call: TRBD1 (6 bases). With 4 bases removed from V and 8 bases from J, the gap between germline ends came to 17 bases. The CDR3 has 14 amino acids. The germline CDR1 and CDR2 sequences are MGHRA and YSYEKL. The CDR3 sequence: CASSLTDRPGGYTF. DNA of the CDR3: TGCGCCAGCAGCCTAACCGACAGGCCGGGAGGCTACACCTTC.

The rearrangement joins TRBV2 to TRBJ2-2; D possibly corresponds to TRBD1 (5 bases). The V end was cut by 4 bases, the J end by 4 bases, with 10 bases between. The CDR3 spans 14 residues. CDR1 and CDR2 (germline): SNHLY, FYNNEI. The CDR3: CASSGIGATGELFF. CDR3 bases: TGTGCCAGCAGTGGTATAGGGGCCACCGGGGAGCTGTTTTTT.

As regards this clone: At the DNA level, this CDR3 is encoded by other sequences in the same sample as well. This chain links TRBV5-4 with TRBJ2-2; 14 positions agree with TRBD2. CDR3 length equals 17 residues. V lost 5 bases, J lost 5 bases, and 8 bases stayed unmatched. Germline values: CDR1 SGHNT, CDR2 YYREEE (reference sequence). The CDR3 DNA reads as TGTGCCAGCAGTTCTGGACTAGCGGGGGGTCGGACCGGGGAGCTGTTTTTT. Protein: CASSSGLAGGRTGELFF.

Here the CDR3 DNA reads TGTGCCAGCGGGGGACAGGGGGCTTACGAGCAGTACTTC. Protein sequence: CASGGQGAYEQYF. The chain employs TRBV11-2 and TRBJ2-7; 12 positions agree with TRBD1. Germline-derived CDR1 and CDR2 are SGHAT and FQNNGV. The CDR3 runs 13 residues. The V segment lost 8 bases and the J segment 4 bases; nucleotides outside the gene matches: 3.

The CDR3: CSVGGGGKTQYF. Written as DNA, the CDR3 is TGCAGCGTTGGCGGTGGGGGCAAGACCCAGTACTTC. The rearrangement joins TRBV29-1 to TRBJ2-5, with D perhaps TRBD1 (6 bases). The V end was cut by 4 bases, the J end by 6 bases, with 12 bases between. Germline CDR1 SQVTM, CDR2 ANQGSEA. CDR3 length: 12 amino acids.

This sequence joins TRBV5-1 and TRBJ1-2; D is unclear. The CDR3 has 12 residues. The germline V gene has CDR1 SGHRS and CDR2 YFSETQ. Trimming removed 5 bases from V and 5 bases from J, with 10 bases in between. The CDR3 protein is CASSAFQYGYTF. In DNA form, the CDR3 reads TGCGCCAGCAGTGCTTTCCAGTATGGCTACACCTTC.

This clone was seen once. The chain uses TRBV12-5 and TRBJ2-7; 12 nucleotides align to TRBD2. This CDR3 contains 15 residues. Trimming removed 3 bases from V and 7 bases from J; junction bases left unmatched: 7. Germline CDR1 is LGHNT and CDR2 is FRNRAP. CDR3 sequence (DNA): TGTGCTAGTGGTTTCGCTAGCGGGGGGGCGGCGGAGCAGTACTTC. Amino acids: CASGFASGGAAEQYF.

The CDR3 reads CASSAEGLATDTQYF. CDR3 sequence (DNA): TGTGCCAGCAGTGCTGAGGGACTAGCCACAGATACGCAGTATTTT. The chain uses TRBV6-2 or TRBV6-3 and TRBJ2-3; 9 bases map to TRBD2. The CDR3 length is 15 residues. The V gene end was trimmed by 5 bases and the J gene end by 2 bases; junction bases not matched to a gene: 5. CDR1 is MNHEY, CDR2 SVGEGT, per germline.

The chain employs TRBV5-1 and TRBJ1-2, with 8 bases fitting TRBD1. Unmatched junction bases numbered 6, after V lost 4 bases and J lost 4 bases. This CDR3 comprises 14 residues. CDR1 is SGHRS, CDR2 YFSETQ, per germline. The DNA for the CDR3 is TGCGCCAGCAGCCCGGACAGGGCGGGCTATGGCTACACCTTC. Translation: CASSPDRAGYGYTF.

This chain joins TRBV28 and TRBJ2-5, with D possibly TRBD1 on 5 matching bases. The CDR3 covers 12 residues. The V end lost 1 base, the J end lost 9 bases, and 9 bases lay between the germline ends. CDR1 and CDR2 from the germline V gene are MDHEN and SYDVKM. CDR3 sequence: CASSLSPRAQYF. The CDR3 nucleotides read TGTGCCAGCAGTTTATCCCCCAGGGCCCAGTACTTC.

V and J are TRBV6-2 or TRBV6-3 and TRBJ1-1; the D is unclear. Germline CDR1 reads MNHEY; CDR2 reads SVGEGT. The CDR3 has 11 amino acids. V shed 5 bases and J shed 5 bases, with 6 bases lying between them. Here the CDR3 reads CASSRVTEAFF. The DNA for the CDR3 is TGTGCCAGCAGTAGAGTTACTGAAGCTTTCTTT.

The chain combines TRBV2 with TRBJ1-1; no clear D. Between the trimmed V and J ends, which lost 4 bases and 4 bases, there was a span of 16 bases. Germline V lookup: CDR1 SNHLY, CDR2 FYNNEI. The CDR3 length is 15 residues. In DNA, the CDR3 is TGTGCCAGCAGTGCCTACGAGGGCTGGGGCACTGAAGCTTTCTTT. This encodes CASSAYEGWGTEAFF.

In its sample, this clone was seen once. The V and J genes are TRBV4-3 and TRBJ2-5, with 9 bases matching TRBD2. Trimming removed 4 bases from V and 5 bases from J; junction bases left unmatched: 8. Germline V CDR1 and CDR2: LGHNA, YSLEER. The CDR3 sequence is 15 residues long. As DNA, the CDR3 is TGCGCCAGCAGCCGGGAGCGGGGGGCCTTCGAGACCCAGTACTTC. It translates to CASSRERGAFETQYF.

This chain uses TRBV11-2 with TRBJ2-2, with 7 positions matching TRBD1. V shed 1 base and J 1 base; nucleotides not matched to a gene: 0. In germline, CDR1 is SGHAT, CDR2 FQNNGV. This CDR3 has 15 amino acids. CDR3 coding DNA: TGTGCCAGCAGCTTAGGGACAGGGAACACCGGGGAGCTGTTTTTT. It yields the protein CASSLGTGNTGELFF.